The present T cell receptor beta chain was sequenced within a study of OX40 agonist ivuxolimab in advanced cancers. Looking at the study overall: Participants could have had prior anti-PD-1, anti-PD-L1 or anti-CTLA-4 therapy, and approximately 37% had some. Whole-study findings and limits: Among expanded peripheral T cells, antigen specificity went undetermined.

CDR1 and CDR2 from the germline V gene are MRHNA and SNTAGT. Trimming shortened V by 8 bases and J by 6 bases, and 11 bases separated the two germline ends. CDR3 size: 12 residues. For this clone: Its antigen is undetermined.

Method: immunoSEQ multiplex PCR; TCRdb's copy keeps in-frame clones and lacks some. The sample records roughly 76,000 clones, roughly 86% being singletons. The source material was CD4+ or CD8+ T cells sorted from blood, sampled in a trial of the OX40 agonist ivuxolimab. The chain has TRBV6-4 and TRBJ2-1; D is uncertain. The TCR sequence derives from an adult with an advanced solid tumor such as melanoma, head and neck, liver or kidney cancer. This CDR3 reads CASPDGPNEQFF. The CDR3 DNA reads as TGTGCCAGCCCGGACGGTCCCAATGAGCAGTTCTTC.